This T cell receptor beta chain emerged from a study of control samples from healthy donors and cancer patients. Libraries were prepared by immunoSEQ multiplex PCR; TCRdb keeps only in-frame clonotypes and omits some of them. The table shows approximately 98,000 clones, with just under 85% occurring only once. Germline CDR1 and CDR2: KGHDR and SFDVKD. This CDR3 is built from 16 residues. V dropped 3 bases and J dropped 0 bases, with 11 bases sitting between them. Sequenced sample: blood. This chain joins TRBV24-1 and TRBJ2-1; D is ambiguous. This receptor was identified in a man aged 18 to 29 in good health. The CDR3 bases are TGTGCCACCAGTGATGTCCGGCGGAGCTCCTACAATGAGCAGTTCTTC. Encoded protein: CATSDVRRSSYNEQFF.